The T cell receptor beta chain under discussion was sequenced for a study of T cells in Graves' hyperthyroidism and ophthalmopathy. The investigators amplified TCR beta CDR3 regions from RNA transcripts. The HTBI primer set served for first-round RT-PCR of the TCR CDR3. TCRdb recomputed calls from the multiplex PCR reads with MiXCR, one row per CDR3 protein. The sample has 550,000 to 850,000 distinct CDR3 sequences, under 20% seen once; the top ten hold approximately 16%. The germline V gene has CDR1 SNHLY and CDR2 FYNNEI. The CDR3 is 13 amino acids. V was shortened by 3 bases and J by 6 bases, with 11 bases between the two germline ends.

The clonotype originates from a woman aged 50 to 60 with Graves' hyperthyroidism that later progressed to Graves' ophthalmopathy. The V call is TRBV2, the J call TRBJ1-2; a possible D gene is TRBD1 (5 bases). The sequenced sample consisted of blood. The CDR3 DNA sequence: TGTGCCAGCAGTGATGACACCAGGGATGGCTACACCTTC. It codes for CASSDDTRDGYTF.